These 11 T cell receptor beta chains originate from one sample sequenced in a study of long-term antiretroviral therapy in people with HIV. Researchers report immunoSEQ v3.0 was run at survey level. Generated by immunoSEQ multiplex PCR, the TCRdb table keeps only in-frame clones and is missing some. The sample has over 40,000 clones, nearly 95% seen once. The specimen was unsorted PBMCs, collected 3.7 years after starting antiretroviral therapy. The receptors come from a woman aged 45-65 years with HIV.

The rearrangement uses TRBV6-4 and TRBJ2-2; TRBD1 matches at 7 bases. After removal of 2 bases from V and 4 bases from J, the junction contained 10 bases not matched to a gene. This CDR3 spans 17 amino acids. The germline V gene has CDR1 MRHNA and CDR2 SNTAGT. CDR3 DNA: TGTGCCAGCAGTGACACGAGCGGCAGGGGGTTCACCGGGGAGCTGTTTTTT. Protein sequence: CASSDTSGRGFTGELFF.

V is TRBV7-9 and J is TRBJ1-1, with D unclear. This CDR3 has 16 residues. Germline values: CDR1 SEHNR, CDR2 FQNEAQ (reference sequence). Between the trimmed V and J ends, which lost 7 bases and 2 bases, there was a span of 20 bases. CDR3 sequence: CASTPPRWALNTEAFF. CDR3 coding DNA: TGTGCCAGCACCCCACCGAGATGGGCTCTAAACACTGAAGCTTTCTTT. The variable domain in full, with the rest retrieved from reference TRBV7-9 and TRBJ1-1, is DTGVSQNPRHKITKRGQNVTFRCDPISEHNRLYWYRQTLGQGPEFLTYFQNEAQLEKSRLLSDRFSAERPKGSFSTLEIQRTEQGDSAMYLCASTPPRWALNTEAFFGQGTRLTVV.

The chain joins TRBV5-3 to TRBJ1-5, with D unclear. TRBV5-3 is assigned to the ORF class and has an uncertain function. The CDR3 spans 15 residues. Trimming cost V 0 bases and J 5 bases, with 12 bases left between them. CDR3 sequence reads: CARSLEKREDQPQHF. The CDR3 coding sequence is TGTGCCAGAAGCTTGGAAAAAAGGGAGGATCAGCCCCAGCATTTT.

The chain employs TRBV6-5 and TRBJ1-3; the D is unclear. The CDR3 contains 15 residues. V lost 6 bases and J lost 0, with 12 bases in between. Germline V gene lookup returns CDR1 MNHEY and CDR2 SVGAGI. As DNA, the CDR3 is TGTGCCAGCAGCCCTTACCTAAGCTCTGGAAACACCATATATTTT. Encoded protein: CASSPYLSSGNTIYF.

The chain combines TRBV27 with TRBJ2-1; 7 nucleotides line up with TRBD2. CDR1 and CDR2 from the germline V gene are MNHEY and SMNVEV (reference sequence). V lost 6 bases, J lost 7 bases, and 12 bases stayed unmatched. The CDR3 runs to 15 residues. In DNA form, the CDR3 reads TGTGCCAGCAGCCAACCCGCGGGGAGGGCTAATGAGCAGTTCTTC. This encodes CASSQPAGRANEQFF.

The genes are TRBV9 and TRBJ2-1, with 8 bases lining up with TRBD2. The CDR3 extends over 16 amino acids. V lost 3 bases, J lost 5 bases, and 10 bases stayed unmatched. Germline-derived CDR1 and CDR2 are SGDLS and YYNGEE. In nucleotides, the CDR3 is TGTGCCAGCAGCGGCCCCTGGCGGGGGGCCAACAATGAGCAGTTCTTC. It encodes CASSGPWRGANNEQFF.

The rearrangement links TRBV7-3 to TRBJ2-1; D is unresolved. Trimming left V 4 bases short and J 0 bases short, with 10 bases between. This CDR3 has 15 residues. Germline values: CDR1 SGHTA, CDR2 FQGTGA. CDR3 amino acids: CASSSQMVSYNEQFF. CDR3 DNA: TGTGCCAGCAGCTCACAGATGGTCTCCTACAATGAGCAGTTCTTC. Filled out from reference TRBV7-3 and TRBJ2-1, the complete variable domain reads GAGVSQTPSNKVTEKGKYVELRCDPISGHTALYWYRQSLGQGPEFLIYFQGTGAADDSGLPNDRFFAVRPEGSVSTLKIQRTERGDSAVYLCASSSQMVSYNEQFFGPGTRLTVL.

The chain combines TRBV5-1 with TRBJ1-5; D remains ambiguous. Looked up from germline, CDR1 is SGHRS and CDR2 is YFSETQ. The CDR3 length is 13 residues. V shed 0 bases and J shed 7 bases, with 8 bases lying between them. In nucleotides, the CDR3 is TGCGCCAGCAGCTTGGAGGGATCCCAGCCCCAGCATTTT. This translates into CASSLEGSQPQHF.

The CDR3 is CASKAAGGAETQYF. The CDR3 DNA is TGTGCCAGTAAAGCTGCGGGGGGGGCGGAGACCCAGTACTTC. V gene TRBV19 combines with J gene TRBJ2-5; the match to TRBD2 covers 9 bases. V shed 7 bases and J 5 bases; nucleotides not matched to a gene: 8. This CDR3 has 14 residues. Per the germline V gene, CDR1 is LNHDA and CDR2 is SQIVND (reference sequence).

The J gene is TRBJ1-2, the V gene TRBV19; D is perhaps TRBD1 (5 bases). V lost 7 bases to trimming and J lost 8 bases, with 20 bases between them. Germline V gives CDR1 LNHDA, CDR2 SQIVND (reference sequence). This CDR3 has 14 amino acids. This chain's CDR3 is CASTPLNTGAGYTF. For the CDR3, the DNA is TGTGCCAGTACCCCTCTCAATACCGGGGCGGGCTACACCTTC.

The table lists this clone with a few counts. The CDR3 DNA reads TGTGCCATCAGAGGATGGGACAGGGGCTACGAGCAGTACTTC. Its protein product is CAIRGWDRGYEQYF. V usage is TRBV10-3 and J usage is TRBJ2-7; 10 bases are a match to TRBD1. Germline CDR1 ENHRY, CDR2 SYGVKD. The CDR3 totals 14 residues. Unmatched junction bases numbered 5, after V lost 6 bases and J lost 3 bases.